One sample yielded the 13 T cell receptor beta chains listed below, sequenced in a study of vaccination and CD4 T cells after COVID-19. Treatment here: approximately nine-day PBMC culture with coronavirus spike peptide pools or control peptides (ViraFEST assay). These receptors' antigens are unknown. Once obtained from cultured CD4+ T cells, the DNA was sequenced using the Oncomine TCR Beta short-read assay. TCRdb re-called the PCR reads through MiXCR, storing one row per CDR3 protein. The sample holds 14,000 or so distinct CDR3 sequences; approximately 21% are singletons and the top ten take approximately 14%. The sequenced material came from cultured CD4+ T cells from blood. The receptor set was obtained from a human donor with COVID-19.

This clonotype came up a few times. The chain employs TRBV12-3 or TRBV12-4 and TRBJ2-5, with TRBD2 identical over 15 bases. The CDR3 covers 17 residues. The V gene end was trimmed by 5 bases and the J gene end by 4 bases; junction bases not matched to a gene: 8. The CDR3 loop reads CASSGGLAGGLRETQYF. CDR3 coding DNA: TGTGCCAGCAGTGGGGGACTAGCGGGGGGTTTACGAGAGACCCAGTACTTC.

This clonotype showed up just a few times. The genes are TRBV30 and TRBJ1-6; possible D gene TRBD1, 5 bases. Trimming cost V 6 bases and J 7 bases, with 16 bases left between them. In germline, CDR1 is GTSNPN, CDR2 SVGIG (reference sequence). CDR3 length equals 14 residues. CDR3 in amino acids: CACKPGISNSPLHF. Written as DNA, the CDR3 is TGTGCCTGCAAGCCAGGGATCTCCAATTCACCCCTCCACTTT.

This clonotype turned up a few times. The rearrangement links TRBV15 to TRBJ2-1, with TRBD1 as a possible D gene (5 bases). Germline V gene data show CDR1 as LNHNV and CDR2 as YYDKDF (reference sequence). V shed 0 bases and J shed 8 bases, with 23 bases lying between them. The CDR3 sequence is 18 residues long. CDR3 DNA: TGTGCCACCAGCAGAGATTTGGGCAGGGTACGGGTTGGGGATGAGCAGTTCTTC. This codes for CATSRDLGRVRVGDEQFF.

The chain carries TRBV7-9 and TRBJ1-1; the D is unclear. The CDR3 has 17 residues. Per the germline V gene, CDR1 is SEHNR and CDR2 is FQNEAQ (reference sequence). V lost 2 bases and J 3 bases, leaving 19 bases between the germline ends. CDR3 sequence (DNA): TGTGCCAGCAGCTTATTCGGGCATTCGATTTCGGACACTGAAGCTTTCTTT. This translates into CASSLFGHSISDTEAFF.

This clonotype was counted between two and nine times. This chain joins TRBV19 and TRBJ1-5, with 12 positions matching TRBD1. The CDR3 spans 17 residues. The germline gives CDR1 LNHDA, CDR2 SQIVND (reference sequence). J was trimmed by 5 bases and V by 0 bases; bases with no gene match: 5. The CDR3 here is CASSIDPRDRGHQPQHF. The CDR3 nucleotides read TGTGCCAGTAGTATAGATCCCCGGGACAGGGGGCATCAGCCCCAGCATTTT. Variable domain in full (rest from reference TRBV19 and TRBJ1-5): DGGITQSPKYLFRKEGQNVTLSCEQNLNHDAMYWYRQDPGQGLRLIYYSQIVNDFQKGDIAEGYSVSREKKESFPLTVTSAQKNPTAFYLCASSIDPRDRGHQPQHFGDGTRLSIL.

This chain joins TRBV4-1 and TRBJ2-1, with 7 bases that match TRBD2. There are 14 residues in the CDR3. Germline CDR1 MGHRA, CDR2 YSYEKL. J lost 7 bases, V lost 4 bases, and 7 bases had no gene match. CDR3 loop: CASSLRGEMNEQFF. The CDR3 region has the DNA TGCGCCAGCAGCCTACGGGGGGAAATGAATGAGCAGTTCTTC.

This clonotype was found a few times. J is TRBJ2-3 and V is TRBV6-1; a possible D gene is TRBD1 (6 bases). Germline V CDR1 and CDR2: MNHNS, SASEGT. With 5 bases removed from V and 9 bases from J, the gap between germline ends came to 12 bases. CDR3 length equals 12 residues. In DNA form, the CDR3 reads TGTGCCAGCAGTACTACAGGGCGGACGCAGTATTTT. It specifies CASSTTGRTQYF.

The gene calls are TRBV6-2 or TRBV6-3 and TRBJ1-1; D gene unclear. The CDR3 contains 13 residues. V lost 4 bases, J lost 5 bases, and 11 bases lay in between. From germline, CDR1 is MNHEY and CDR2 SVGEGT. The CDR3 DNA reads TGTGCCAGCAGTTCGACCCAGTATACTGAAGCTTTCTTT. This codes for CASSSTQYTEAFF.

The chain employs TRBV27 and TRBJ1-5, with D possibly being TRBD1 (5 bases). The length of the CDR3 is 16 residues. V dropped 2 bases and J dropped 0 bases, with 11 bases sitting between them. The germline gives CDR1 MNHEY, CDR2 SMNVEV (reference sequence). CDR3: CASSLRGDHSNQPQHF. The CDR3 region has the DNA TGTGCCAGCAGTTTACGGGGGGACCATAGCAATCAGCCCCAGCATTTT.

The V call is TRBV28, the J call TRBJ1-2; possibly TRBD1 for D (6 bases). The germline CDR1 and CDR2 sequences are MDHEN and SYDVKM. Trimming left V 8 bases short and J 8 bases short, with 18 bases between. This CDR3 region has 13 residues. The DNA of the CDR3 is TGTGCCAGCTCCGGGGGCTCCTTACGAGGCTACACCTTC. This translates into CASSGGSLRGYTF.

The chain combines TRBV6-1 with TRBJ1-5; a possible D gene is TRBD1 (5 bases). The CDR3 consists of 15 residues. Trimming stripped 6 bases from V and 3 bases from J, with 15 bases between. Germline V gene sequence: CDR1 MNHNS, CDR2 SASEGT. The CDR3 here is CASSPRGGINQPQHF. The CDR3 DNA is TGTGCCAGCAGCCCTAGGGGAGGGATCAATCAGCCCCAGCATTTT.

This sequence joins TRBV10-2 and TRBJ1-6; D is uncertain. CDR3 size: 17 residues. The V end was cut by 2 bases, the J end by 0 bases, with 11 bases between. Germline V gene sequence: CDR1 WSHSY, CDR2 SAAADI. As DNA, the CDR3 is TGCGCCAGCAGTGAGATTAGGGTGAGCTCCTATAATTCACCCCTCCACTTT. This encodes CASSEIRVSSYNSPLHF.

The chain joins TRBV10-3 to TRBJ2-1; a possible D gene is TRBD2 (7 bases). The CDR3 runs 14 residues. Looked up from germline, CDR1 is ENHRY and CDR2 is SYGVKD. Trimming took 8 bases from V and 7 from J, leaving 18 bases between them. CDR3: CAIGRGTGQNEQFF. The DNA of the CDR3 is TGTGCCATCGGGAGGGGGACGGGTCAAAATGAGCAGTTCTTC.